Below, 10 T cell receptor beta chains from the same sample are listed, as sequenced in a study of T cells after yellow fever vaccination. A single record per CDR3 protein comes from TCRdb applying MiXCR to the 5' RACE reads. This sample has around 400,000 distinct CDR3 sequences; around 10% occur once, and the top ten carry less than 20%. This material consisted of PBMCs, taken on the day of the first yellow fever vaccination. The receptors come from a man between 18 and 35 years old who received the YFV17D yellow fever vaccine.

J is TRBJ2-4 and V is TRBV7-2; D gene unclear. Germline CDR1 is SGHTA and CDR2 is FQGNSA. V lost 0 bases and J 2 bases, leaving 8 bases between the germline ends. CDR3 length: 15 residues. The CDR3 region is CASSLAVGSKNIQYF. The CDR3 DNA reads TGTGCCAGCAGCTTAGCAGTAGGGTCCAAAAACATTCAGTACTTC.

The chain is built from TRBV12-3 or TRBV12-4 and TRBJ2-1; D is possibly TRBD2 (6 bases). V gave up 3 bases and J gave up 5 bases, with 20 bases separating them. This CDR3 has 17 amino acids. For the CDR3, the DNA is TGTGCCAGCAGTTTTGGTCAGGCGGGACTGGATAACAATGAGCAGTTCTTC. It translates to CASSFGQAGLDNNEQFF.

CDR3 in amino acids: CASSQGQGVAETQYF. CDR3 DNA: TGCGCCAGCAGCCAAGGGCAGGGGGTGGCGGAGACCCAGTACTTC. V is TRBV4-3 and J is TRBJ2-5; 7 bases fit TRBD1. The germline CDR1 and CDR2 sequences are LGHNA and YSLEER. V lost 1 base to trimming and J lost 5 bases; unmatched junction nucleotides: 7. The CDR3 has 15 amino acids.

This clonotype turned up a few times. The CDR3 coding sequence is TGTGCCAGCAGTTTCAGCGGGGGGGCGTATGAGCAGTTCTTC. This sequence encodes CASSFSGGAYEQFF. The chain is built from TRBV12-3 or TRBV12-4 and TRBJ2-1; 10 bases line up with TRBD2. The CDR3 has 14 amino acids. The junction had 4 bases not matched to a gene; V was cut back by 3 bases and J by 8 bases.

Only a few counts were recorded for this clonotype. CDR3 loop: CATTSLVGSLTREQFF. CDR3 in DNA: TGTGCCACCACCAGCTTAGTTGGCAGTCTTACCCGTGAGCAGTTCTTC. The chain employs TRBV7-9 and TRBJ2-1; D gene unclear. This CDR3 comprises 16 residues. The V gene lost 10 bases and the J gene lost 9 bases, with 28 bases spanning the gap. The germline gives CDR1 SEHNR, CDR2 FQNEAQ (reference sequence).

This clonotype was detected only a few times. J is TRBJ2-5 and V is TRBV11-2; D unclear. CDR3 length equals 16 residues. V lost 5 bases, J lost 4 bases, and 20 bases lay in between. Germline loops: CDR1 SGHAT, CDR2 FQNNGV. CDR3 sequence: CASSRTRPNSRETQYF. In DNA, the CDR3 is TGTGCCAGCAGCCGGACCAGGCCAAACTCACGAGAGACCCAGTACTTC. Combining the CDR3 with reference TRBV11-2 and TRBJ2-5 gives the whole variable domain EAGVAQSPRYKIIEKRQSVAFWCNPISGHATLYWYQQILGQGPKLLIQFQNNGVVDDSQLPKDRFSAERLKGVDSTLKIQPAKLEDSAVYLCASSRTRPNSRETQYFGPGTRLLVL.

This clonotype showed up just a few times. The CDR3 sequence is CASRPTEGEAFF. The DNA of the CDR3 is TGTGCCAGCAGACCAACAGAGGGGGAAGCTTTCTTT. The V and J genes are TRBV5-4 and TRBJ1-1; tentatively, D is TRBD1 (5 bases). This CDR3 contains 12 residues. In germline, CDR1 is SGHNT, CDR2 YYREEE (reference sequence). V was shortened by 5 bases and J by 8 bases, with 13 bases between the two germline ends. Together with reference TRBV5-4 and TRBJ1-1, the CDR3 gives the full variable domain: ETGVTQSPTHLIKTRGQQVTLRCSSQSGHNTVSWYQQALGQGPQFIFQYYREEENGRGNFPPRFSGLQFPNYSSELNVNALELDDSALYLCASRPTEGEAFFGQGTRLTVV.

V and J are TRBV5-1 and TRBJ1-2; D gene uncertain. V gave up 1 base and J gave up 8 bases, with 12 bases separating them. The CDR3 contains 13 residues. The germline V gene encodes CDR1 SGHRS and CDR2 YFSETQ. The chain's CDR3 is CASSLQALEGYTF. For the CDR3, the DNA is TGCGCCAGCAGCTTGCAGGCATTGGAAGGCTACACCTTC.

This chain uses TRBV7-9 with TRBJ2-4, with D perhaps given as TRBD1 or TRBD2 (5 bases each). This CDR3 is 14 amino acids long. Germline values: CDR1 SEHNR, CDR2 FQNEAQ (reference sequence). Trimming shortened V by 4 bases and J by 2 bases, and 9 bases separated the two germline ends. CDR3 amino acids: CASSSPGPKNIQYF. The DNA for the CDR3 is TGTGCCAGCAGCTCCCCGGGACCCAAAAACATTCAGTACTTC.

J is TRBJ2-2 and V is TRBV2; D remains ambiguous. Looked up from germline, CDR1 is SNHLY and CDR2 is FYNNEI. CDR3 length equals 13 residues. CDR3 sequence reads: CSISVASGGELFF. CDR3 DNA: TGTTCGATCTCGGTGGCCTCGGGCGGGGAGCTGTTTTTT. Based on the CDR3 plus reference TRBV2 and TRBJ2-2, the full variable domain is EPEVTQTPSHQVTQMGQEVILRCVPISNHLYFYWYRQILGQKVEFLVSFYNNEISEKSEIFDDQFSVERPDGSNFTLKIRSTKLEDSAMYFCSISVASGGELFFGEGSRLTVL.